The present TCR beta chain was sequenced within a study of control samples from healthy donors and cancer patients. CDR1 is MNHEY, CDR2 SVGAGI, per germline. The CDR3 extends over 14 amino acids. The junction had 3 bases not matched to a gene; V was cut back by 4 bases and J by 1 base. Assay used: immunoSEQ multiplex PCR; TCRdb lists only in-frame clones, some missing. The sample holds around 200,000 clones, 85% to 95% seen once. The receptor was isolated from a man younger than 35 in good health. Sample: blood. The rearrangement joins TRBV6-5 to TRBJ1-1; TRBD1 agrees at 7 bases. The CDR3 here is CASSFTGANTEAFF. CDR3 DNA sequence: TGTGCCAGCAGTTTCACAGGGGCGAACACTGAAGCTTTCTTT.